The 26 T cell receptor beta chains given below trace back to one sample, sequenced in a study of cytomegalovirus exposure and HLA in healthy donors. 13 Jbeta primers and 60 Vbeta primers were used for the PCR. Sequencing used immunoSEQ multiplex PCR; TCRdb keeps in-frame clones, though not all of them. The sample carries some 140,000 clones, approximately 77% recorded once. The sample consisted of PBMCs. Receptors originate from a man aged 30 to 39 in good health and CMV-seronegative.

This clone was seen a single time. The chain uses TRBV2 and TRBJ1-3; a possible D gene is TRBD1 (6 bases). Germline CDR1 is SNHLY and CDR2 is FYNNEI. V lost 0 bases, J lost 11 bases, and 11 bases lay in between. The CDR3 has 13 residues. The CDR3 here is CASSEALAGAIYF. The CDR3 DNA reads as TGTGCCAGCAGTGAAGCTTTGGCAGGGGCCATATATTTT.

The gene calls are TRBV27 and TRBJ1-4; tentative D call: TRBD1 (5 bases). The V end was cut by 0 bases, the J end by 7 bases, with 12 bases between. This CDR3 spans 15 amino acids. Germline values: CDR1 MNHEY, CDR2 SMNVEV (reference sequence). The CDR3 DNA reads as TGTGCCAGCAGTTTATCAGGCAGGGTGTCTGAAAAACTGTTTTTT. As protein: CASSLSGRVSEKLFF. The full variable domain, completed using reference TRBV27 and TRBJ1-4, is EAQVTQNPRYLITVTGKKLTVTCSQNMNHEYMSWYRQDPGLGLRQIYYSMNVEVTDKGDVPEGYKVSRKEKRNFPLILESPSPNQTSLYFCASSLSGRVSEKLFFGSGTQLSVL.

The chain employs TRBV11-1 and TRBJ2-2; maybe TRBD2 (5 bases). Germline V CDR1 and CDR2: SGHAT, FQDESV (reference sequence). This CDR3 has 14 amino acids. V shed 5 bases and J shed 1 base, with 8 bases lying between them. CDR3 residues: CASSHRGNTGELFF. CDR3 nucleotide sequence: TGTGCCAGCAGCCACCGGGGGAACACCGGGGAGCTGTTTTTT.

The chain couples TRBV5-6 to TRBJ2-3, with D perhaps matching TRBD2 (6 bases). V dropped 4 bases and J dropped 2 bases, with 14 bases sitting between them. Germline V gene sequence: CDR1 SGHDT, CDR2 YYEEEE. CDR3 size: 15 residues. Here the CDR3 reads CASSLSGLYTDTQYF. CDR3 nucleotides: TGTGCCAGCAGCCTAAGCGGACTATACACAGATACGCAGTATTTT.

The chain employs TRBV23-1 and TRBJ2-1, with D tentatively TRBD1 (5 bases). TRBV23-1 is an ORF; its function is uncertain. This CDR3 is 16 amino acids long. Trimming removed 3 bases at V and 3 bases at J, with 15 bases between. The CDR3 DNA sequence: TGCGCCAGCAGTCACCCGCAGGGTTGGCTCTACAATGAGCAGTTCTTC. As protein: CASSHPQGWLYNEQFF.

The chain is built from TRBV6-1 and TRBJ2-7, with 8 bases aligning to TRBD1. This CDR3 has 14 residues. V dropped 6 bases and J dropped 7; count of bases not matched to a gene: 11. CDR1 and CDR2 (germline): MNHNS, SASEGT. This chain's CDR3 is CASSLVQGAREQYF. DNA of the CDR3: TGTGCCAGCAGCCTCGTTCAGGGGGCGCGGGAGCAGTACTTC.

This sequence joins TRBV2 and TRBJ2-2, with D possibly matching TRBD2 (6 bases). This CDR3 spans 18 amino acids. With 2 bases removed from V and 4 bases from J, the gap between germline ends came to 20 bases. The germline CDR1 and CDR2 sequences are SNHLY and FYNNEI. For the CDR3, the DNA is TGTGCCAGCAGTGAAAGGACCCGACTAGTATATAGCACCGGGGAGCTGTTTTTT. Translating gives CASSERTRLVYSTGELFF.

V gene TRBV28 combines with J gene TRBJ1-2; D unresolved. V was cut by 1 base and J by 2 bases, with 8 bases left in between. Germline V gene lookup returns CDR1 MDHEN and CDR2 SYDVKM. The CDR3 consists of 14 residues. The CDR3 sequence is CASSLLQINYGYTF. CDR3 coding DNA: TGTGCCAGCAGTTTATTACAGATAAACTATGGCTACACCTTC.

The J gene is TRBJ2-1, the V gene TRBV5-1; TRBD2 matches at 11 bases. Germline trimming cut 4 bases from V and 7 bases from J; bases unmatched to any gene: 19. CDR1 is SGHRS, CDR2 YFSETQ, per germline. The CDR3 loop spans 19 amino acids. In DNA, the CDR3 is TGCGCCAGCAGCCACCGTCCCGGGACTAGCGGCCGTACCCTAAATGAGCAGTTCTTC. Encoded protein: CASSHRPGTSGRTLNEQFF.

J is TRBJ2-1 and V is TRBV18, with 10 bases lining up with TRBD2. The CDR3 is made up of 14 amino acids. Germline values: CDR1 KGHSH, CDR2 LQKENI. The trim removed 6 bases at V and 7 bases at J, leaving 6 bases unmatched. For the CDR3, the DNA is TGTGCCAGCTCCCCGGGGACTAGCGAGAATGAGCAGTTCTTC. Amino acids: CASSPGTSENEQFF.

This chain links TRBV5-1 with TRBJ2-7; TRBD1 matches at 12 bases. J was trimmed by 2 bases and V by 3 bases; bases with no gene match: 3. CDR1 and CDR2 (germline): SGHRS, YFSETQ. The CDR3 runs 15 residues. CDR3 sequence reads: CASSWGTGGPYEQYF. The CDR3 DNA sequence: TGCGCCAGCAGCTGGGGGACAGGGGGCCCCTACGAGCAGTACTTC.

The chain couples TRBV18 to TRBJ1-4, with D tentatively TRBD1 (5 bases). The germline V gene encodes CDR1 KGHSH and CDR2 LQKENI. The V end was cut by 1 base, the J end by 0 bases, with 15 bases between. This CDR3 has 18 residues. In DNA form, the CDR3 reads TGTGCCAGCTCACCACAGGGGCCGAACGTTGCAACTAATGAAAAACTGTTTTTT. Translated: CASSPQGPNVATNEKLFF.

The V gene is TRBV13, the J gene TRBJ2-1; TRBD2 might be the D (6 bases). The V and J ends lost 0 bases and 2 bases respectively, with 11 bases between them. This CDR3 has 16 amino acids. CDR1 PRHDT and CDR2 FYEKMQ come from the germline V gene (reference sequence). The CDR3 reads CASSLGGSGPYNEQFF. In DNA, the CDR3 is TGTGCCAGCAGCTTAGGAGGTAGCGGACCCTACAATGAGCAGTTCTTC. Variable domain in full (rest from reference TRBV13 and TRBJ2-1): AAGVIQSPRHLIKEKRETATLKCYPIPRHDTVYWYQQGPGQDPQFLISFYEKMQSDKGSIPDRFSAQQFSDYHSELNMSSLELGDSALYFCASSLGGSGPYNEQFFGPGTRLTVL.

This clone was found a few times. This sequence joins TRBV11-2 and TRBJ2-5, with 7 nucleotides matching TRBD2. The CDR3 extends over 15 amino acids. The germline CDR1 and CDR2 sequences are SGHAT and FQNNGV. V was clipped by 0 bases and J by 6 bases; unmatched bases: 7. CDR3 residues: CASSLDTSSGKTQYF. The CDR3 nucleotides are TGTGCCAGCAGCTTAGATACTAGCAGCGGGAAGACCCAGTACTTC.

The table lists this clone with a few counts. This chain links TRBV5-4 with TRBJ2-7, with a weak D call TRBD1 (5 bases). CDR1 and CDR2 from the germline V gene are SGHNT and YYREEE (reference sequence). The length of the CDR3 is 12 residues. Trimming removed 4 bases at V and 4 bases at J, with 9 bases between. The CDR3 nucleotides read TGTGCCAGCAGCATCGACAGTTACGAGCAGTACTTC. Translated: CASSIDSYEQYF.

This chain uses TRBV29-1 with TRBJ1-5; 11 bases agree with TRBD1. The CDR3 extends over 14 amino acids. Trimming at V came to 6 bases and at J to 5 bases, leaving 6 bases not matched to a gene. Looked up from germline, CDR1 is SQVTM and CDR2 is ANQGSEA. CDR3 sequence: CSVQGQGVDQPQHF. The DNA of the CDR3 is TGCAGCGTGCAGGGACAGGGGGTAGATCAGCCCCAGCATTTT.

V is TRBV4-1 and J is TRBJ2-3; 13 bases map to TRBD2. V trimming: 4 bases; J trimming: 2 bases; junction bases outside the gene matches: 6. Germline V lookup: CDR1 MGHRA, CDR2 YSYEKL. The CDR3 runs to 17 residues. The DNA of the CDR3 is TGCGCCAGCAGCCCTCGGACTAGCGGGAGCGCCACAGATACGCAGTATTTT. Protein product: CASSPRTSGSATDTQYF.

The chain is built from TRBV15 and TRBJ2-2; 10 nucleotides match TRBD1. The ends lost 1 base at V and 4 bases at J; junction bases unmatched: 3. CDR1 is LNHNV and CDR2 is YYDKDF in the germline V gene (reference sequence). This CDR3 has 16 residues. CDR3 DNA: TGTGCCACCAGCAGAGGACAGGGGGCAGTCACCGGGGAGCTGTTTTTT. Translation gives CATSRGQGAVTGELFF.

Concerning this clone itself: This same CDR3 is encoded by further DNA sequences in the sample. The V gene is TRBV6-6, the J gene TRBJ1-2, with 8 bases that match TRBD1. V trimming: 5 bases; J trimming: 4 bases; junction bases outside the gene matches: 6. The CDR3 contains 14 residues. From germline, CDR1 is MNHNY and CDR2 SVGAGI (reference sequence). The CDR3 here is CASSQGAPSYGYTF. The CDR3 bases are TGTGCCAGCAGTCAGGGGGCCCCTAGCTATGGCTACACCTTC.

The rearrangement joins TRBV4-1 to TRBJ2-7, with D perhaps TRBD1 (6 bases). CDR1 MGHRA and CDR2 YSYEKL come from the germline V gene. V was shortened by 2 bases and J by 5 bases, with 13 bases between the two germline ends. The CDR3 spans 14 residues. This CDR3 reads CASSQRQGTNEQYF. CDR3 coding DNA: TGCGCCAGCAGCCAAAGGCAGGGGACCAACGAGCAGTACTTC.

This sequence joins TRBV10-2 and TRBJ1-5, with D possibly TRBD1 on 5 matching bases. CDR3 length: 17 residues. Trimming took off 5 bases at V and 4 bases at J, with 21 bases between the two ends. From germline, CDR1 is WSHSY and CDR2 SAAADI. The chain's CDR3 is CASSLAGGQGTNQPQHF. CDR3 DNA sequence: TGCGCCAGCAGTCTCGCCGGAGGGCAGGGAACTAATCAGCCCCAGCATTTT.

The chain links TRBV15 to TRBJ1-4; 12 nucleotides match TRBD1. The CDR3 loop spans 17 amino acids. The germline V gene has CDR1 LNHNV and CDR2 YYDKDF (reference sequence). V was pared by 0 bases and J by 6 bases, with 5 bases of the junction left unmatched. The DNA for the CDR3 is TGTGCCACCAGCAGAGATCGGGACAGGGGGCTTGATGAAAAACTGTTTTTT. This codes for CATSRDRDRGLDEKLFF.

The chain employs TRBV7-2 and TRBJ1-2, with D possibly being TRBD1 (6 bases). This CDR3 is 14 amino acids long. Germline V lookup: CDR1 SGHTA, CDR2 FQGNSA. Trimming pared 3 bases from V and 3 bases from J, leaving 11 bases between. The CDR3 region has the DNA TGTGCCAGCAGCTTCGGACAGCTTTACTATGGCTACACCTTC. This sequence encodes CASSFGQLYYGYTF.

The chain employs TRBV25-1 and TRBJ2-7, with 7 bases identical to TRBD2. CDR1 and CDR2 (germline): MGHDK, SYGVNS. The CDR3 runs to 15 residues. J lost 2 bases, V lost 3 bases, and 7 bases had no gene match. The CDR3 protein is CASSEPGGLTYEQYF. For the CDR3, the DNA is TGTGCCAGCAGTGAGCCGGGGGGTCTTACCTACGAGCAGTACTTC.

The chain recombines TRBV6-5 with TRBJ2-3; 7 bases are a match to TRBD1. The ends lost 5 bases at V and 2 bases at J; junction bases unmatched: 7. The CDR3 extends over 15 amino acids. Per the germline V gene, CDR1 is MNHEY and CDR2 is SVGAGI. As DNA, the CDR3 is TGTGCCAGCAGTAAACAGGGGTCCCCCACAGATACGCAGTATTTT. It translates to CASSKQGSPTDTQYF.

CDR3: CASSLRGAGEKLFF. DNA for the CDR3: TGTGCCAGCAGTTTACGGGGGGCGGGGGAAAAACTGTTTTTT. The chain couples TRBV27 to TRBJ1-4; D may be TRBD1 (6 bases). Germline loops: CDR1 MNHEY, CDR2 SMNVEV (reference sequence). CDR3 length equals 14 residues. V lost 2 bases and J 8 bases, leaving 12 bases between the germline ends.